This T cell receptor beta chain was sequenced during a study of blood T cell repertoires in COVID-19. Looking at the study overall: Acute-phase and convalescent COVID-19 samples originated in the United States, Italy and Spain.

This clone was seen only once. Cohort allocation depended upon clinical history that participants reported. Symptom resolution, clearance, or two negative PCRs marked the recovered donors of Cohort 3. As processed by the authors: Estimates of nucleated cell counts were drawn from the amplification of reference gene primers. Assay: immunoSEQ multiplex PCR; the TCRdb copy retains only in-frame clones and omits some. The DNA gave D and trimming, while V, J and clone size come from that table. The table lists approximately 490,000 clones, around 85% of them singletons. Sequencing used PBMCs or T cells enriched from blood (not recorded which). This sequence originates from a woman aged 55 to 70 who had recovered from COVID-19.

The CDR3 bases are TGTGCCACCGGGACAGGGGAGGAAGAGACCCAGTACTTC. Residues: CATGTGEEETQYF. The V call is TRBV9, the J call TRBJ2-5; 10 bases agree with TRBD1. The CDR3 extends over 13 amino acids. Germline V lookup: CDR1 SGDLS, CDR2 YYNGEE. Trimming removed 9 bases from V and 3 bases from J; junction bases left unmatched: 5.